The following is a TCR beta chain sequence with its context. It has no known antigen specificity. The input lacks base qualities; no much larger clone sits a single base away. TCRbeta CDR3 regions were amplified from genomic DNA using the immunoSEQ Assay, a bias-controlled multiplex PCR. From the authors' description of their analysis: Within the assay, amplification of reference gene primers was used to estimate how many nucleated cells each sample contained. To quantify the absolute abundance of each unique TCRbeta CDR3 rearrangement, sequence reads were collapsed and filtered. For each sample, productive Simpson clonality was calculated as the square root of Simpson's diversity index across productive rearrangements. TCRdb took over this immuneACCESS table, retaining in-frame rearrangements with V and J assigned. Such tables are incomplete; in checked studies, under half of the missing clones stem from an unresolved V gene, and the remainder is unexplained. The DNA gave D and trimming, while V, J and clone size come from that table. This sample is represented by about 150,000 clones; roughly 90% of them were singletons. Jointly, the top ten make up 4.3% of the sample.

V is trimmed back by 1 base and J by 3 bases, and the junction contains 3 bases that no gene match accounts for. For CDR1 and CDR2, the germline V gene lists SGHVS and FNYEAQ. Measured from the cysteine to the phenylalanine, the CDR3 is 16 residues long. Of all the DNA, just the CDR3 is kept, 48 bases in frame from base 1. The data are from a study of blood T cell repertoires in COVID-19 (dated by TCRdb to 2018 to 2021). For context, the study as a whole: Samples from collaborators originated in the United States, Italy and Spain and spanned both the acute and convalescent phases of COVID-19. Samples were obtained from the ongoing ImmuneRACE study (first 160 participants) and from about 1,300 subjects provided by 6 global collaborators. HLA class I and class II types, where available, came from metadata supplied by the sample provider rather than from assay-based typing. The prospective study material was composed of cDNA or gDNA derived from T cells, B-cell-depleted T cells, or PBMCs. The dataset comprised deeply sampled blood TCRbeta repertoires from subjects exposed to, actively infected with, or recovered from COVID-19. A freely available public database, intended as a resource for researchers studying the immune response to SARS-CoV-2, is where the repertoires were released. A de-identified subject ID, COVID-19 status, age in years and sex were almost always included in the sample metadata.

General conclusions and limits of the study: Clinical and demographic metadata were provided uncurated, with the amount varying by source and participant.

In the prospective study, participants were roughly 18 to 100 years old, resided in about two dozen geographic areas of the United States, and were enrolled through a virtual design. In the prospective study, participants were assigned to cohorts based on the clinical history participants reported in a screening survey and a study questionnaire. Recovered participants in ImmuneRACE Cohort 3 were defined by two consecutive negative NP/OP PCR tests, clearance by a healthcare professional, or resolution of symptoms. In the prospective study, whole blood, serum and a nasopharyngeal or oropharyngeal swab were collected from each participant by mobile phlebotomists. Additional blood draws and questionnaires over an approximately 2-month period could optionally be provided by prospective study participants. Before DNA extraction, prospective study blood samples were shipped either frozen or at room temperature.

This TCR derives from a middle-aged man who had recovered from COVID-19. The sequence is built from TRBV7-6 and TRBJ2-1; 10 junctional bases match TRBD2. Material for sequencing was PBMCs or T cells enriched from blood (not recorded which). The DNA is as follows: TGTGCCAGCAGCTTAGAAGCGGGAGGGGACTACAATGAGCAGTTCTTC. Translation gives CASSLEAGGDYNEQFF. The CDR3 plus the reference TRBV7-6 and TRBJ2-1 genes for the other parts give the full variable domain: GAGVSQSPRYKVTKRGQDVALRCDPISGHVSLYWYRQALGQGPEFLTYFNYEAQQDKSGLPNDRFSAERPEGSISTLTIQRTEQRDSAMYRCASSLEAGGDYNEQFFGPGTRLTVL.